The T cell receptor (beta chain) described here comes from a study of T cell responses to AZD1222 COVID-19 vaccine. The repertoire was sequenced with immunoSEQ multiplex PCR; TCRdb's copy has only in-frame clones and lacks some. The sample includes some 110,000 clones, about 94% of them seen just once. Per germline, CDR1 SGHTA and CDR2 FQGNSA. The ends were cut back, 5 bases at V and 1 base at J, with 11 bases in the middle. This CDR3 is 14 amino acids long. The rearrangement links TRBV7-2 to TRBJ1-1; tentatively, D is TRBD1 (5 bases). The source of this sequence is an adult in good health. The specimen comprised peripheral blood, sampled on day 0 of AZD1222 vaccination. The CDR3 sequence is CASSPQGANTEAFF. In DNA, the CDR3 is TGTGCCAGCAGCCCCCAAGGGGCGAACACTGAAGCTTTCTTT.